Shown below are 32 T cell receptor beta chains from a single sample sequenced in a study of early T cells in non-severe SARS-CoV-2 infection. TCRdb re-called the 5' RACE reads with MiXCR, one entry per CDR3 protein. The table includes approximately 30,000 distinct CDR3 sequences, 4.5% to 6% detected once. The sequencing input was whole blood. These receptors all come from an adult who was a healthcare worker with PCR-confirmed SARS-CoV-2 infection or an uninfected control (not recorded which).

This clonotype was counted at least ten times. This sequence joins TRBV7-9 and TRBJ1-1; D is uncertain. V lost 0 bases to trimming and J lost 2 bases, with 4 bases between them. The CDR3 is 13 amino acids. Germline V CDR1 and CDR2: SEHNR, FQNEAQ (reference sequence). Here the CDR3 DNA reads TGTGCCAGCAGCTTAGCCTTTAACACTGAAGCTTTCTTT. It encodes CASSLAFNTEAFF.

In its sample, this clonotype was seen many times. The J gene is TRBJ1-6, the V gene TRBV6-2 or TRBV6-3, with a weak D call TRBD1 (6 bases). The CDR3 sequence is 16 residues long. Trimming took off 6 bases at V and 0 bases at J, with 12 bases between the two ends. CDR1 is MNHEY and CDR2 is SVGEGT in the germline V gene. CDR3: CASSPQGNSYNSPLHF. Written as DNA, the CDR3 is TGTGCCAGCAGCCCCCAGGGGAACTCCTATAATTCACCCCTCCACTTT.

As concerns this clonotype: With a much larger clone just one base away, this may be a read error. J is TRBJ1-3 and V is TRBV3-1; D is perhaps TRBD1 (5 bases). CDR3 length: 14 amino acids. Germline CDR1 LGHDT, CDR2 YNNKEL (reference sequence). The CDR3 DNA is TGTGTCAGCACCCGAAGGGGAGATGGAAACACCATATATTTT. Its protein product is CVSTRRGDGNTIYF.

This clonotype showed up many times. The junction shows a germline mismatch at one end, possibly a read error. The chain recombines TRBV6-1 with TRBJ1-1; TRBD1 matches 7 bases. CDR1 MNHNS and CDR2 SASEGT come from the germline V gene. CDR3 size: 14 residues. The CDR3 spells CASSLRQGGAEVFF. For the CDR3, the DNA is TGTGCCAGCAGCTTACGACAGGGCGGCGCTGAAGTTTTCTTT.

This clonotype appeared a few times. The DNA of the CDR3 is TGCGCCAGCAAGGCAGGGGGCCCCTATGGCTACACCTTC. It specifies CASKAGGPYGYTF. The V and J genes are TRBV10-2 and TRBJ1-2, with TRBD1 matching over 8 bases. The CDR3 is 13 amino acids. Germline CDR1 is WSHSY and CDR2 is SAAADI. Germline trimming cut 7 bases from V and 4 bases from J; bases unmatched to any gene: 5.

The chain joins TRBV7-9 to TRBJ2-1; D is uncertain. This CDR3 has 16 amino acids. Per germline, CDR1 SEHNR and CDR2 FQNEAQ (reference sequence). Trimming removed 4 bases from V and 0 bases from J, with 13 bases in between. The CDR3 DNA sequence: TGTGCCAGCAGCTCCTTGGGATTATTCTCCTACAATGAGCAGTTCTTC. This gives the protein CASSSLGLFSYNEQFF.

This clonotype was seen many times. V usage is TRBV20-1 and J usage is TRBJ2-1; 10 positions agree with TRBD2. The CDR3 runs to 14 residues. The V gene's germline CDR1 is DFQATT and CDR2 SNEGSKA (reference sequence). After removal of 6 bases from V and 10 bases from J, the junction contained 12 bases not matched to a gene. DNA for the CDR3: TGCAGTGCGAGGAGCGGGAGGGCCCAAGCCGAGCAGTTCTTC. Translating it yields CSARSGRAQAEQFF.

In its sample, this clonotype was seen many times. The chain carries TRBV20-1 and TRBJ2-7; possibly TRBD1 for D (6 bases). In germline, CDR1 is DFQATT, CDR2 SNEGSKA (reference sequence). The V and J ends lost 3 bases and 2 bases respectively, with 17 bases between them. The CDR3 spans 15 residues. CDR3 nucleotide sequence: TGCAGTGCTAGGGGCCCGACAGGATTGCCCTACGAGCAGTACTTC. It codes for CSARGPTGLPYEQYF.

This clonotype was counted between two and nine times. The chain employs TRBV7-6 and TRBJ2-6; maybe TRBD2 (5 bases). Trimming removed 4 bases at V and 2 bases at J, with 9 bases between. This CDR3 spans 15 amino acids. Germline assignment: CDR1 SGHVS and CDR2 FNYEAQ. CDR3 in DNA: TGTGCCAGCAGCTCCCGGGGAACTGGGGCCAACGTCCTGACTTTC. The encoded protein is CASSSRGTGANVLTF.

This clonotype is termed medium-sized (0.01 to 0.1%). The chain joins TRBV28 to TRBJ1-2, with D unclear. The CDR3 extends over 13 amino acids. Per the germline V gene, CDR1 is MDHEN and CDR2 is SYDVKM. The V gene lost 5 bases and the J gene lost 1 base, with 8 bases spanning the gap. The CDR3 here is CASSPRFNYGYTF. The CDR3, as DNA: TGTGCCAGCAGTCCCCGATTTAACTATGGCTACACCTTC.

This clonotype was seen ten or more times. V gene TRBV5-1 combines with J gene TRBJ2-7; 10 bases are a match to TRBD1. This CDR3 comprises 15 residues. The germline CDR1 and CDR2 sequences are SGHRS and YFSETQ. V lost 6 bases, J lost 6 bases, and 12 bases stayed unmatched. The CDR3 reads CASTRDTGTGVEQYF. The CDR3, as DNA: TGCGCCAGCACCCGGGACACCGGGACAGGGGTCGAGCAGTACTTC.

V is TRBV28 and J is TRBJ2-5; TRBD1 aligns across 7 bases. The J segment lost 2 bases and the V segment lost 6 bases, leaving 6 bases of the junction unmatched. Looked up from germline, CDR1 is MDHEN and CDR2 is SYDVKM. The CDR3 has 14 amino acids. DNA for the CDR3: TGTGCCAGCAGCTCCGCACAGGGGCAAGAGACCCAGTACTTC. This sequence encodes CASSSAQGQETQYF. The complete variable domain, with remaining parts taken from reference TRBV28 and TRBJ2-5, reads DVKVTQSSRYLVKRTGEKVFLECVQDMDHENMFWYRQDPGLGLRLIYFSYDVKMKEKGDIPEGYSVSREKKERFSLILESASTNQTSMYLCASSSAQGQETQYFGPGTRLLVL.

V and J are TRBV20-1 and TRBJ2-5; maybe TRBD1 (7 bases). CDR1 and CDR2 from the germline V gene are DFQATT and SNEGSKA (reference sequence). V lost 6 bases and J 1 base, leaving 18 bases between the germline ends. The CDR3 contains 15 residues. Here the CDR3 reads CSATPRQGGQETQYF. The CDR3, as DNA: TGCAGTGCCACTCCCCGACAGGGAGGCCAAGAGACCCAGTACTTC.

This clonotype has ten or more counts. The V and J genes are TRBV9 and TRBJ2-3; D ambiguous. From germline, CDR1 is SGDLS and CDR2 YYNGEE. V was trimmed by 2 bases and J by 1 base, leaving 8 bases between them. This CDR3 has 14 amino acids. CDR3 loop: CASSVAYRTDTQYF. The CDR3 coding sequence is TGTGCCAGCAGCGTGGCCTACCGCACAGATACGCAGTATTTT.

The V and J genes are TRBV6-2 or TRBV6-3 and TRBJ1-5, with 9 bases matching TRBD1. The CDR3 spans 15 residues. With V trimmed by 5 bases and J by 3 bases, 5 bases remained unmatched. CDR1 is MNHEY and CDR2 is SVGEGT in the germline V gene. The CDR3 reads CASSRGTGINQPQHF. CDR3 sequence (DNA): TGTGCCAGCAGTCGAGGGACAGGGATCAATCAGCCCCAGCATTTT.

The chain recombines TRBV5-6 with TRBJ2-7; the D gene is possibly TRBD1 (6 bases). CDR3 length equals 14 residues. Trimming took off 4 bases at V and 7 bases at J, with 18 bases between the two ends. Looked up from germline, CDR1 is SGHDT and CDR2 is YYEEEE. This CDR3 is CASSPPTGWEEQYF. The DNA for the CDR3 is TGTGCCAGCAGCCCTCCCACAGGGTGGGAAGAGCAGTACTTC.

This clonotype was counted ten times or more. The chain employs TRBV2 and TRBJ2-5; 7 positions agree with TRBD2. Per germline, CDR1 SNHLY and CDR2 FYNNEI. This CDR3 is 14 amino acids long. Trimming at V came to 6 bases and at J to 1 base, leaving 5 bases not matched to a gene. The CDR3 DNA reads TGTGCCAGCAGCGAGCGGGGCGTCCAAGAGACCCAGTACTTC. Amino acid sequence: CASSERGVQETQYF. Together with reference TRBV2 and TRBJ2-5, the CDR3 gives the full variable domain: EPEVTQTPSHQVTQMGQEVILRCVPISNHLYFYWYRQILGQKVEFLVSFYNNEISEKSEIFDDQFSVERPDGSNFTLKIRSTKLEDSAMYFCASSERGVQETQYFGPGTRLLVL.

This clonotype was seen at least ten times. This rearrangement joins TRBV7-9 to TRBJ2-1; 10 nucleotides match TRBD2. Per germline, CDR1 SEHNR and CDR2 FQNEAQ (reference sequence). V lost 4 bases and J lost 10; bases outside the gene matches: 10. CDR3 size: 15 residues. CDR3 bases: TGTGCCAGCAGCTCCCGAGTATTAGCGGGGGGCGAGCAGTTCTTC. Residues: CASSSRVLAGGEQFF.

The chain is built from TRBV7-2 and TRBJ2-3; D is unresolved. Looked up from germline, CDR1 is SGHTA and CDR2 is FQGNSA. Trimming shortened V by 0 bases and J by 1 base, and 2 bases separated the two germline ends. CDR3 length: 13 amino acids. CDR3 DNA: TGTGCCAGCAGCTTAGCTCGCACAGATACGCAGTATTTT. Translated, it gives CASSLARTDTQYF.

This clonotype was counted a few times. The chain joins TRBV7-9 to TRBJ1-3; D unresolved. Trimming cost V 4 bases and J 4 bases, with 17 bases left between them. Germline V gives CDR1 SEHNR, CDR2 FQNEAQ (reference sequence). The CDR3 consists of 16 residues. In nucleotides, the CDR3 is TGTGCCAGCAGCTACTCAGTCAAGGGTTCAGGAAACACCATATATTTT. This translates into CASSYSVKGSGNTIYF.

This clonotype was detected ten times or more. The chain is built from TRBV30 and TRBJ2-3; 9 bases line up with TRBD2. The germline V gene encodes CDR1 GTSNPN and CDR2 SVGIG (reference sequence). This CDR3 has 12 residues. Losses at the gene ends were 2 bases for V and 11 bases for J; bases not matched to a gene: 5. The CDR3 region has the DNA TGTGCCTGGAGTTCGAGACTAGCGGAGCAGTATTTT. This gives the protein CAWSSRLAEQYF. The whole variable domain, remainder taken from reference TRBV30 and TRBJ2-3, is SQTIHQWPATLVQPVGSPLSLECTVEGTSNPNLYWYRQAAGRGLQLLFYSVGIGQISSEVPQNLSASRPQDRQFILSSKKLLLSDSGFYLCAWSSRLAEQYFGPGTRLTVL.

CDR3: CASSPWGLGDEAFF. CDR3 bases: TGTGCCAGCAGCCCGTGGGGCCTCGGGGATGAAGCTTTCTTT. The chain joins TRBV7-9 to TRBJ1-1, with TRBD1 as a possible D gene (5 bases). Germline CDR1 SEHNR, CDR2 FQNEAQ (reference sequence). The CDR3 is made up of 14 amino acids. V was shortened by 5 bases and J by 7 bases, with 17 bases between the two germline ends. The full variable domain, with the rest looked up from reference TRBV7-9 and TRBJ1-1, is DTGVSQNPRHKITKRGQNVTFRCDPISEHNRLYWYRQTLGQGPEFLTYFQNEAQLEKSRLLSDRFSAERPKGSFSTLEIQRTEQGDSAMYLCASSPWGLGDEAFFGQGTRLTVV.

This clonotype came up many times. This chain joins TRBV27 and TRBJ2-3; D remains ambiguous. Germline V CDR1 and CDR2: MNHEY, SMNVEV (reference sequence). V lost 2 bases to trimming and J lost 2 bases, with 17 bases between them. The CDR3 has 17 residues. CDR3 protein: CASSLGYAEGDTDTQYF. CDR3 nucleotides: TGTGCCAGCAGTTTAGGGTATGCGGAAGGTGACACAGATACGCAGTATTTT.

This clonotype was counted between two and nine times. The rearrangement uses TRBV7-2 and TRBJ2-7; 8 nucleotides agree with TRBD1. This CDR3 is 14 amino acids long. The germline V gene encodes CDR1 SGHTA and CDR2 FQGNSA. With 5 bases clipped from V and 6 bases from J, the junction kept 9 bases outside the gene matches. The CDR3 DNA follows: TGTGCCAGCAGCATATCCGGGACAGGTTCCGAGCAGTACTTC. Translated: CASSISGTGSEQYF.

V is TRBV19 and J is TRBJ2-2, with 9 bases matching TRBD1. The CDR3 is made up of 14 amino acids. Trimming at V came to 8 bases and at J to 4 bases, leaving 5 bases not matched to a gene. The V gene's germline CDR1 is LNHDA and CDR2 SQIVND (reference sequence). CDR3 coding DNA: TGTGCCAGTGGACAGGGGATTTTCACCGGGGAGCTGTTTTTT. Protein: CASGQGIFTGELFF. The full variable domain, in which reference TRBV19 and TRBJ2-2 provide the parts outside the CDR3, is DGGITQSPKYLFRKEGQNVTLSCEQNLNHDAMYWYRQDPGQGLRLIYYSQIVNDFQKGDIAEGYSVSREKKESFPLTVTSAQKNPTAFYLCASGQGIFTGELFFGEGSRLTVL.

This clonotype was seen at least ten times. The V gene is TRBV15, the J gene TRBJ1-6; 8 bases agree with TRBD1. This CDR3 is 15 amino acids long. The J segment lost 7 bases and the V segment lost 1 base, leaving 3 bases of the junction unmatched. Germline V gene sequence: CDR1 LNHNV, CDR2 YYDKDF (reference sequence). CDR3 DNA sequence: TGTGCCACCAGCAGAGCCGGACAGGGCAATTCACCCCTCCACTTT. It is translated as CATSRAGQGNSPLHF.

Many counts were recorded for this clonotype. This chain joins TRBV11-2 and TRBJ2-5, with D uncertain. CDR3 length: 15 amino acids. Germline V gives CDR1 SGHAT, CDR2 FQNNGV. Between the trimmed V and J ends, which lost 0 bases and 1 base, there was a span of 9 bases. The CDR3 coding sequence is TGTGCCAGCAGCTTAGATCGTGTTGGCCAAGAGACCCAGTACTTC. Translation gives CASSLDRVGQETQYF.

This clonotype appeared many times. The V call is TRBV19, the J call TRBJ1-2; D is uncertain. CDR1 LNHDA and CDR2 SQIVND come from the germline V gene (reference sequence). This CDR3 has 13 residues. Trimming left V 3 bases short and J 9 bases short, with 14 bases between. The CDR3 coding sequence is TGTGCCAGTAGTATTAACGCTCCCTTAAGCTACACCTTC. Protein sequence: CASSINAPLSYTF.

At least ten counts were recorded for this clonotype. The CDR3 sequence is CASRAGLALFEQYF. The CDR3 coding sequence is TGCGCCAGCAGGGCGGGACTAGCTTTATTCGAGCAGTACTTC. V is TRBV5-1 and J is TRBJ2-7, with TRBD2 matching 9 bases. The V segment lost 5 bases and the J segment 6 bases; nucleotides outside the gene matches: 9. CDR1 SGHRS and CDR2 YFSETQ come from the germline V gene. This CDR3 is 14 amino acids long.

This clonotype was counted a few times. This chain joins TRBV12-3 or TRBV12-4 and TRBJ1-5; no firm D call. The germline V and J ends were trimmed by 7 bases and 4 bases, with 11 bases remaining between them. This CDR3 contains 13 residues. This CDR3 is CASKRAVNQPQHF. The DNA for the CDR3 is TGTGCCAGCAAGAGGGCGGTGAATCAGCCCCAGCATTTT.

This clonotype appeared many times. V gene TRBV29-1 combines with J gene TRBJ2-1, with TRBD2 matching 13 bases. The germline CDR1 and CDR2 sequences are SQVTM and ANQGSEA. V lost 6 bases, J lost 4 bases, and 6 bases stayed unmatched. This CDR3 region has 15 residues. The CDR3: CSVLKGLAGYNEQFF. Here the CDR3 DNA reads TGCAGCGTCCTAAAGGGACTAGCGGGATACAATGAGCAGTTCTTC.

This clonotype is medium-sized. V usage is TRBV5-1 and J usage is TRBJ1-2, with D perhaps matching TRBD1 (6 bases). There are 15 residues in the CDR3. In germline, CDR1 is SGHRS, CDR2 YFSETQ. Trimming removed 4 bases at V and 8 bases at J, with 21 bases between. CDR3 region: CASSQGHGVSEGYTF. The DNA for the CDR3 is TGCGCCAGCAGCCAGGGGCACGGCGTCAGTGAAGGCTACACCTTC.